The 28 T cell receptor beta chains below come from one sample, sequenced in a study of identical twins. TCRdb reanalysed the 5' RACE reads using MiXCR and keeps one entry per CDR3 protein. The sample carries 450,000 or so distinct CDR3 sequences, about 18% recorded once. The sample was naive T cells sorted from blood. These receptors all stem from a man between 45 and 60 years old in good health.

This chain links TRBV6-1 with TRBJ2-7; 8 nucleotides align to TRBD2. V shed 7 bases and J 0 bases; nucleotides not matched to a gene: 5. Germline CDR1 is MNHNS and CDR2 is SASEGT. The CDR3 totals 14 residues. The CDR3 bases are TGTGCCAGCACGGGCGGGAGGAACTCCTACGAGCAGTACTTC. Its protein product is CASTGGRNSYEQYF.

This clonotype turned up a few times. This chain uses TRBV27 with TRBJ2-7; 8 bases agree with TRBD1. Germline V gene data show CDR1 as MNHEY and CDR2 as SMNVEV (reference sequence). The CDR3 totals 15 residues. V dropped 2 bases and J dropped 2; count of bases not matched to a gene: 5. The CDR3 nucleotides read TGTGCCAGCAGTTTACGACAGGGGTCTCCCTACGAGCAGTACTTC. Protein sequence: CASSLRQGSPYEQYF.

This clonotype was found many times. This sequence joins TRBV9 and TRBJ2-4; 7 nucleotides agree with TRBD2. V lost 0 bases, J lost 1 base, and 4 bases stayed unmatched. The CDR3 contains 16 residues. CDR1 SGDLS and CDR2 YYNGEE come from the germline V gene. The CDR3 loop reads CASSVGAGWAKNIQYF. As DNA, the CDR3 is TGTGCCAGCAGCGTAGGAGCGGGGTGGGCCAAAAACATTCAGTACTTC.

This clonotype was seen a few times. The rearrangement links TRBV5-1 to TRBJ1-1; D might be TRBD1 (5 bases). The length of the CDR3 is 16 residues. CDR1 is SGHRS, CDR2 YFSETQ, per germline. Trimming removed 0 bases from V and 5 bases from J, with 17 bases in between. DNA for the CDR3: TGCGCCAGCAGCTTGGCCCGGGGCTCAAAGGAAACTGAAGCTTTCTTT. This translates into CASSLARGSKETEAFF.

This clonotype was seen many times. The chain joins TRBV5-4 to TRBJ1-2, with a possible D match to TRBD1 (5 bases). The CDR3 is made up of 12 amino acids. Trimming took 5 bases from V and 4 from J, leaving 9 bases between them. Germline loops: CDR1 SGHNT, CDR2 YYREEE (reference sequence). CDR3 loop: CASSRDPYGYTF. In DNA form, the CDR3 reads TGTGCCAGCAGTCGGGACCCCTATGGCTACACCTTC.

This clonotype was counted at least ten times. The V call is TRBV9, the J call TRBJ2-3; TRBD2 agrees at 15 bases. Germline CDR1 reads SGDLS; CDR2 reads YYNGEE. CDR3 size: 18 residues. With 3 bases clipped from V and 1 base from J, the junction kept 6 bases outside the gene matches. The CDR3 DNA reads TGTGCCAGCAGCGAGGGACTAGCGGGAGGTTTTGGCACAGATACGCAGTATTTT. Protein sequence: CASSEGLAGGFGTDTQYF.

This clonotype has more than one count but fewer than ten. The chain is built from TRBV3-1 and TRBJ2-3; D gene ambiguous. Germline CDR1 and CDR2: LGHDT and YNNKEL (reference sequence). Trimming shortened V by 10 bases and J by 9 bases, and 11 bases separated the two germline ends. The CDR3 has 10 residues. The CDR3 reads CATEPNTQYF. The CDR3 nucleotides read TGTGCCACCGAACCCAACACGCAGTATTTT.

In its sample, this clonotype was seen many times. The V call is TRBV28, the J call TRBJ2-5; 7 positions match TRBD1. The V gene's germline CDR1 is MDHEN and CDR2 SYDVKM. The V gene end was trimmed by 3 bases and the J gene end by 1 base; junction bases not matched to a gene: 14. There are 18 residues in the CDR3. CDR3 DNA: TGTGCCAGCAGTTTTGGGCCCGGGGACAGAGTTTCCCAAGAGACCCAGTACTTC. Its translation is CASSFGPGDRVSQETQYF.

The sample holds many counts of this clonotype. The chain links TRBV28 to TRBJ2-7; D gene ambiguous. Per germline, CDR1 MDHEN and CDR2 SYDVKM. The CDR3 totals 15 residues. Trimming took off 5 bases at V and 0 bases at J, with 14 bases between the two ends. CDR3 loop: CASSPQSWPSYEQYF. For the CDR3, the DNA is TGTGCCAGCAGTCCCCAGTCTTGGCCCTCCTACGAGCAGTACTTC.

In the case of this clonotype: Just one base apart from a much larger clone, this may be a read error. This CDR3 fails to terminate in the conserved phenylalanine or tryptophan, so it likely reflects a read error. The rearrangement joins TRBV5-1 to TRBJ2-7; 7 bases align to TRBD1. Germline assignment: CDR1 SGHRS and CDR2 YFSETQ. The V and J ends lost 0 bases and 2 bases, in that order; junction bases with no gene match: 2. This CDR3 has 14 amino acids. CDR3 sequence: CASSLDQGAYEQYY. Here the CDR3 DNA reads TGCGCCAGCAGCTTGGACCAGGGGGCCTACGAGCAGTACTAC.

In its sample, this clonotype was seen many times. The chain employs TRBV9 and TRBJ2-3; D might be TRBD1 or TRBD2, each matching 5 bases. With 2 bases removed from V and 2 bases from J, the gap between germline ends came to 12 bases. Germline values: CDR1 SGDLS, CDR2 YYNGEE. This CDR3 region has 15 residues. CDR3 in amino acids: CASSVEPGTTDTQYF. In DNA form, the CDR3 reads TGTGCCAGCAGCGTGGAGCCGGGGACCACAGATACGCAGTATTTT.

This chain uses TRBV20-1 with TRBJ2-7, with D perhaps matching TRBD1 or TRBD2 (5 bases each). The CDR3 has 16 residues. Between the trimmed V and J ends, which lost 3 bases and 3 bases, there was a span of 21 bases. From germline, CDR1 is DFQATT and CDR2 SNEGSKA (reference sequence). CDR3: CSASNAGWGTDYEQYF. CDR3 DNA sequence: TGCAGTGCTAGTAACGCCGGGTGGGGGACGGACTACGAGCAGTACTTC.

Ten or more counts support this clonotype. V is TRBV20-1 and J is TRBJ2-7; 9 bases fit TRBD1. Germline V CDR1 and CDR2: DFQATT, SNEGSKA (reference sequence). The CDR3 loop spans 16 amino acids. Trimming removed 3 bases from V and 2 bases from J; junction bases left unmatched: 11. The CDR3 loop is CSASHPRDRATYEQYF. The DNA of the CDR3 is TGCAGTGCTAGCCACCCCCGGGACAGGGCTACCTACGAGCAGTACTTC.

This clonotype was counted a few times. The V gene is TRBV7-2, the J gene TRBJ2-5; the D is unclear. Germline CDR1 SGHTA, CDR2 FQGNSA. This CDR3 has 16 residues. V dropped 0 bases and J dropped 0 bases, with 11 bases sitting between them. The DNA of the CDR3 is TGTGCCAGCAGCTTAGCTGGCGGCCTTTACCAAGAGACCCAGTACTTC. The encoded protein is CASSLAGGLYQETQYF.

This clonotype turned up a few times. The V call is TRBV9, the J call TRBJ2-1, with TRBD2 matching 11 bases. The V gene's germline CDR1 is SGDLS and CDR2 YYNGEE. With V trimmed by 0 bases and J by 7 bases, 6 bases remained unmatched. The length of the CDR3 is 16 residues. CDR3 nucleotides: TGTGCCAGCAGCGTAGAGTGGGCTAGCGGGGGGAATGAGCAGTTCTTC. Encoded protein: CASSVEWASGGNEQFF.

This clonotype was recorded many times. The chain employs TRBV3-1 and TRBJ2-4; tentative D call: TRBD1 (7 bases). V gave up 3 bases and J gave up 2 bases, with 11 bases separating them. Per germline, CDR1 LGHDT and CDR2 YNNKEL (reference sequence). The CDR3 spans 15 residues. This chain's CDR3 is CASSHRGETKNIQYF. The DNA for the CDR3 is TGTGCCAGCAGCCACAGGGGGGAGACCAAAAACATTCAGTACTTC.

This clonotype was found many times. The chain combines TRBV6-6 with TRBJ2-1, with no clear D. This CDR3 spans 11 amino acids. Trimming cost V 4 bases and J 9 bases, with 7 bases left between them. The germline gives CDR1 MNHNY, CDR2 SVGAGI (reference sequence). This CDR3 reads CASSSPGEQFF. The CDR3 nucleotides read TGTGCCAGCAGTTCCCCGGGTGAGCAGTTCTTC.

The chain couples TRBV6-2 or TRBV6-3 to TRBJ2-1; 7 nucleotides line up with TRBD1. The trim removed 7 bases at V and 2 bases at J, leaving 8 bases unmatched. The germline gives CDR1 MNHEY, CDR2 SVGEGT. This CDR3 has 15 amino acids. CDR3 sequence (DNA): TGTGCCAGCAAGGCGGACAGGAGGACCTACAATGAGCAGTTCTTC. Its protein is CASKADRRTYNEQFF.

V and J are TRBV7-3 and TRBJ2-7; 7 nucleotides align to TRBD2. Losses at the gene ends were 6 bases for V and 3 bases for J; bases not matched to a gene: 8. The CDR3 sequence is 14 residues long. The germline V gene has CDR1 SGHTA and CDR2 FQGTGA. The CDR3 DNA follows: TGTGCCAGCAGTCCTAGTGGGGGGGACTACGAGCAGTACTTC. Translation gives CASSPSGGDYEQYF.

This clonotype was detected only a few times. V is TRBV20-1 and J is TRBJ2-3; TRBD2 aligns across 11 bases. From germline, CDR1 is DFQATT and CDR2 SNEGSKA (reference sequence). Trimming cost V 6 bases and J 4 bases; bases outside gene matches: 6. This CDR3 has 14 amino acids. This chain's CDR3 is CSAGGLAASDTQYF. CDR3 in DNA: TGCAGTGCGGGGGGACTAGCGGCCTCAGATACGCAGTATTTT.

V gene TRBV20-1 combines with J gene TRBJ2-7; no firm D call. Germline assignment: CDR1 DFQATT and CDR2 SNEGSKA (reference sequence). The CDR3 runs 13 residues. The germline V and J ends were trimmed by 6 bases and 3 bases, with 15 bases remaining between them. CDR3 protein: CSAPVKAVYEQYF. CDR3 DNA sequence: TGCAGTGCCCCGGTGAAGGCGGTCTACGAGCAGTACTTC.

This clonotype has ten or more counts. This rearrangement joins TRBV6-1 to TRBJ1-2, with 9 bases aligning to TRBD1. The junction had 5 bases not matched to a gene; V was cut back by 6 bases and J by 3 bases. The CDR3 runs 14 residues. Germline-derived CDR1 and CDR2 are MNHNS and SASEGT. CDR3 region: CASSIRTGDYGYTF. CDR3 bases: TGTGCCAGCAGCATTCGGACAGGGGACTATGGCTACACCTTC.

The chain carries TRBV28 and TRBJ2-3; D gene unclear. This CDR3 spans 13 amino acids. Germline V lookup: CDR1 MDHEN, CDR2 SYDVKM. The ends were cut back, 4 bases at V and 4 bases at J, with 9 bases in the middle. The CDR3 protein is CASSYEVSDTQYF. CDR3 in DNA: TGTGCCAGCAGTTACGAGGTTTCAGATACGCAGTATTTT.

This clonotype was seen only a few times. V is TRBV25-1 and J is TRBJ1-2; D may be TRBD1 (6 bases). Between the trimmed V and J ends, which lost 2 bases and 4 bases, there was a span of 14 bases. CDR1 is MGHDK and CDR2 is SYGVNS in the germline V gene. The CDR3 is 15 amino acids. The chain's CDR3 is CASSEGVQGGYGYTF. Written as DNA, the CDR3 is TGTGCCAGCAGTGAAGGAGTACAGGGCGGCTATGGCTACACCTTC.

This clonotype was seen only a few times. The CDR3 is CASSPLPGQGFGYTF. CDR3 DNA: TGTGCCAGCAGTCCGTTACCGGGACAGGGATTTGGCTACACCTTC. This rearrangement joins TRBV12-3 or TRBV12-4 to TRBJ1-2; 9 nucleotides agree with TRBD1. V was clipped by 5 bases and J by 7 bases; unmatched bases: 11. The CDR3 totals 15 residues.

This clonotype was found a few times. The chain links TRBV5-1 to TRBJ2-3; TRBD1 is a possible D gene (5 bases). Looked up from germline, CDR1 is SGHRS and CDR2 is YFSETQ. CDR3 size: 19 residues. The V end was cut by 0 bases, the J end by 2 bases, with 22 bases between. CDR3 DNA sequence: TGCGCCAGCAGCTTGGAGGGGTATATTTCCTTATACCCCACAGATACGCAGTATTTT. Protein: CASSLEGYISLYPTDTQYF. Together with reference TRBV5-1 and TRBJ2-3, the CDR3 gives the full variable domain: KAGVTQTPRYLIKTRGQQVTLSCSPISGHRSVSWYQQTPGQGLQFLFEYFSETQRNKGNFPGRFSGRQFSNSRSEMNVSTLELGDSALYLCASSLEGYISLYPTDTQYFGPGTRLTVL.

This clonotype occurred a few times. The rearrangement uses TRBV3-1 and TRBJ2-2, with 8 bases fitting TRBD2. In germline, CDR1 is LGHDT, CDR2 YNNKEL (reference sequence). The CDR3 runs 16 residues. The ends lost 1 base at V and 4 bases at J; junction bases unmatched: 5. The chain's CDR3 is CASSQGTGGLTGELFF. The DNA of the CDR3 is TGTGCCAGCAGCCAAGGAACGGGGGGGCTCACCGGGGAGCTGTTTTTT. The complete variable domain, with remaining parts taken from reference TRBV3-1 and TRBJ2-2, reads DTAVSQTPKYLVTQMGNDKSIKCEQNLGHDTMYWYKQDSKKFLKIMFSYNNKELIINETVPNRFSPKSPDKAHLNLHINSLELGDSAVYFCASSQGTGGLTGELFFGEGSRLTVL.

This clonotype came up many times. The chain carries TRBV9 and TRBJ2-3; 7 bases are a match to TRBD2. Losses at the gene ends were 4 bases for V and 2 bases for J; bases not matched to a gene: 10. Germline loops: CDR1 SGDLS, CDR2 YYNGEE. The CDR3 consists of 16 residues. The CDR3 here is CASSLLSGAATDTQYF. CDR3 nucleotides: TGTGCCAGCAGCTTGCTGAGCGGGGCCGCCACAGATACGCAGTATTTT. Full variable domain (rest looked up from reference TRBV9 and TRBJ2-3): DSGVTQTPKHLITATGQRVTLRCSPRSGDLSVYWYQQSLDQGLQFLIQYYNGEERAKGNILERFSAQQFPDLHSELNLSSLELGDSALYFCASSLLSGAATDTQYFGPGTRLTVL.